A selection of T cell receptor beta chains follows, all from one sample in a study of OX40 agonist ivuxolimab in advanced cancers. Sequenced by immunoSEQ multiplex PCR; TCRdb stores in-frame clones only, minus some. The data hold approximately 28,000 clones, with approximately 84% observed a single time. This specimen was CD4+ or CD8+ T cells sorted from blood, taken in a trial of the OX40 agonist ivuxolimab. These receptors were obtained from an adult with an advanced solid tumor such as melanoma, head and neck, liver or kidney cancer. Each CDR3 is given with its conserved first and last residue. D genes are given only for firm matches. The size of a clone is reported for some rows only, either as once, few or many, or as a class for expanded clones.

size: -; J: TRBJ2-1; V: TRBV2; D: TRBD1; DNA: TGTGCCAGCAGTGAGACAGGGGTCAATGAGCAGTTCTTC; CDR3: CASSETGVNEQFF
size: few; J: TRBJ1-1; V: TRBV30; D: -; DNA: TGTGCCTGGAGCCGTGACACGATGGCCAACACTGAAGCTTTCTTT; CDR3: CAWSRDTMANTEAFF
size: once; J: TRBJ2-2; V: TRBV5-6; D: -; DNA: TGTGCCAGCAGCTTGAATTATGGACAAAACACCGGGGAGCTGTTTTTT; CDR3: CASSLNYGQNTGELFF
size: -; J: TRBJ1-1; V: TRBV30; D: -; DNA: TGTGCCTGGAGAACTGGCAGGATGAACACTGAAGCTTTCTTT; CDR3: CAWRTGRMNTEAFF
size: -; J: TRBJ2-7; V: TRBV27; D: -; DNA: TGTGCCAGCAGTTGGAAATCCTGGGGGAGCTACGAGCAGTACTTC; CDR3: CASSWKSWGSYEQYF
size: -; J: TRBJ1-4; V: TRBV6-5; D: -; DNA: TGTGCCAGCAGTTACTCGAGAGGGGCAACTAATGAAAAACTGTTTTTT; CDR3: CASSYSRGATNEKLFF
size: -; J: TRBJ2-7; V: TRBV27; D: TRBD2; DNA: TGTGCCAGCAGTTCCCTAGCGGGCTTATCCTACGAGCAGTACTTC; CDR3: CASSSLAGLSYEQYF
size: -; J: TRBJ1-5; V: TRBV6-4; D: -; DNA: TGTGCCACCAGTGATACCACAGTGTATAGCAATCAGCCCCAGCATTTT; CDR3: CATSDTTVYSNQPQHF
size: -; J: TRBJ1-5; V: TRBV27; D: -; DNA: TGTGCCAGCAGTTTGGGACCGCTGGGGACGCCCCAGCATTTT; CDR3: CASSLGPLGTPQHF
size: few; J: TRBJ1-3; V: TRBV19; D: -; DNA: TGTGCCAGTAGTATGGGAACTTACGGAGTTGGAAACACCATATATTTT; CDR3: CASSMGTYGVGNTIYF
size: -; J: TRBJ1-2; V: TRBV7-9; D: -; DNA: TGTGCCAGCAGCTTAAATGGGCAGGGAGATGGCTACACCTTC; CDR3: CASSLNGQGDGYTF
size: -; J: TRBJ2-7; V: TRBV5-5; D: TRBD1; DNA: TGTGCCAGCAGACCCCAGACAGGGCTCTCCTACGAGCAGTACTTC; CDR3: CASRPQTGLSYEQYF
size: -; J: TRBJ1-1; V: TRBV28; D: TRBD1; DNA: TGTGCCAGCAGTTTACACAGGGGCAACACTGAAGCTTTCTTT; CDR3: CASSLHRGNTEAFF
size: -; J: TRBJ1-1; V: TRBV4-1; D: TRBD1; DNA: TGCGCCAGCAGCCAAGGGACAGGGAGAACTGAAGCTTTCTTT; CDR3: CASSQGTGRTEAFF
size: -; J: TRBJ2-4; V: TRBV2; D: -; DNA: TGTGCCAGCAGTGGCCGGCCGGAGGTTGTGGACATTCAGTACTTC; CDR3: CASSGRPEVVDIQYF
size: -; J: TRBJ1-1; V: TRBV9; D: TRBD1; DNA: TGTGCCAGCAGCGTAGAACCAGGGGGAGCTTTCTTT; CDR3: CASSVEPGGAFF
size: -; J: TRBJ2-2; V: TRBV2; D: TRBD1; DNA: TGTGCCAGCGGCGGACAGGGTAGCACCGGGGAGCTGTTTTTT; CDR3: CASGGQGSTGELFF
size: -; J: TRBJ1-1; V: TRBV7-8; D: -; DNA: TGTGCCAGCAGCCCCTTAAGGGGACTCCACACTGAAGCTTTCTTT; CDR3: CASSPLRGLHTEAFF
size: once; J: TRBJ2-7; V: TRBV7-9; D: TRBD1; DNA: TGTGCCAGCAGCCCCGTGGGACAGGGTTCATCCGAGCAGTACTTC; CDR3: CASSPVGQGSSEQYF
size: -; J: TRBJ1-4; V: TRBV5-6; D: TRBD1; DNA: TGTGCCAGCAGCTCGGCCCCCGGGACAGCAGATGAAAAACTGTTTTTT; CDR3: CASSSAPGTADEKLFF
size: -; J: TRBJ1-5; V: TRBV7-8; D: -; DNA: TGTGCCAGCAGCTTAGGAGGGACCAATCAGCCCCAGCATTTT; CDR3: CASSLGGTNQPQHF
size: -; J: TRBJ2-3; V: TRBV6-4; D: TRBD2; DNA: TGTGCCAGCAGTGAAGACACTAGCGGGAGTCATACGCAGTATTTT; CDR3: CASSEDTSGSHTQYF
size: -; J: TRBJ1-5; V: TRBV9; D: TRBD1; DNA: TGTGCCAGCAGCCCCTCCGGACAGGGCAATCAGCCCCAGCATTTT; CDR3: CASSPSGQGNQPQHF
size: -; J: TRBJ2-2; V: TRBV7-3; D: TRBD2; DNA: TGTGCCAGCAGCCCTCCCTTTAGCGGGAGGCCCGGGGAGCTGTTTTTT; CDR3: CASSPPFSGRPGELFF
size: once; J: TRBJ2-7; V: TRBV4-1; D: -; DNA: TGCGCCAGCAGCCAATACCGGGACATCTCCTACGAGCAGTACTTC; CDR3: CASSQYRDISYEQYF
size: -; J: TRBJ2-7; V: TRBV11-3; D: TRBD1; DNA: TGTGCCAACAGCTTAGGGGGCACCTACGAGCAGTACTTC; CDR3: CANSLGGTYEQYF
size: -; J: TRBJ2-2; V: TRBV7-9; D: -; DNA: TGTGCCAGCAGCCCCCCCCCGTCGAACACCGGGGAGCTGTTTTTT; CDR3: CASSPPPSNTGELFF
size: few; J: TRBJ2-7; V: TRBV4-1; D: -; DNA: TGCGCCAGCAGCTACGGACCCCTCTACGAGCAGTACTTC; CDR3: CASSYGPLYEQYF